Listed below are T cell receptor beta chains from one sample, sequenced in a study of T cells in localized non-small cell lung cancer. The repertoire was sequenced with immunoSEQ multiplex PCR; TCRdb's copy has only in-frame clones and lacks some. The sample shows roughly 2,200 clones, 20% to 25% of them seen only once. The source material was lung tumor tissue, sampled before any cancer treatment. The source of these receptors is a man between 40 and 70 years old with stage III lung adenocarcinoma. The CDR3 runs from the conserved cysteine through the conserved F or W. The D gene is left open where the match is weak. Expanded clones are given a class, and other clones once, few, many or no size at all.

V gene: TRBV18
clone size: once
J gene: TRBJ2-5
D gene: NA
CDR3 protein: CASSPVPAVGQQETQYF
CDR3 DNA: TGTGCCAGCTCACCAGTACCTGCCGTAGGACAGCAAGAGACCCAGTACTTC

V gene: TRBV18
clone size: NA
J gene: TRBJ2-1
D gene: NA
CDR3 protein: CASSPAYNEQFF
CDR3 DNA: TGTGCCAGCTCACCAGCATACAATGAGCAGTTCTTC

V gene: TRBV5-1
clone size: NA
J gene: TRBJ2-5
D gene: NA
CDR3 protein: CASSPTGGRETQYF
CDR3 DNA: TGCGCCAGCAGCCCCACCGGTGGGAGGGAGACCCAGTACTTC

V gene: TRBV28
clone size: NA
J gene: TRBJ2-7
D gene: NA
CDR3 protein: CASSFSGRPYEQYF
CDR3 DNA: TGTGCCAGCAGTTTCTCCGGCAGACCCTACGAGCAGTACTTC

V gene: TRBV9
clone size: NA
J gene: TRBJ2-1
D gene: TRBD2
CDR3 protein: CASSASGGDSSYNEQFF
CDR3 DNA: TGTGCCAGCAGCGCGAGCGGGGGGGATAGCTCCTACAATGAGCAGTTCTTC

V gene: TRBV11-3
clone size: large
J gene: TRBJ2-5
D gene: TRBD1
CDR3 protein: CASSTQGTGLGETQYF
CDR3 DNA: TGTGCCAGCAGCACCCAGGGGACAGGGCTCGGAGAGACCCAGTACTTC

V gene: TRBV6-7
clone size: NA
J gene: TRBJ2-3
D gene: NA
CDR3 protein: CASSRPSATDTQYF
CDR3 DNA: TGTGCCAGCAGTCGACCGAGTGCCACAGATACGCAGTATTTT

V gene: TRBV4-1
clone size: medium-sized
J gene: TRBJ1-5
D gene: TRBD1
CDR3 protein: CASSQDRGHGQPQHF
CDR3 DNA: TGCGCCAGCAGCCAAGATAGGGGGCATGGTCAGCCCCAGCATTTT

V gene: TRBV30
clone size: few
J gene: TRBJ1-1
D gene: TRBD1
CDR3 protein: CAWSRQGNTEAFF
CDR3 DNA: TGTGCCTGGAGTCGACAGGGAAACACTGAAGCTTTCTTT

V gene: TRBV19
clone size: NA
J gene: TRBJ2-1
D gene: NA
CDR3 protein: CASSMMGKYNEQFF
CDR3 DNA: TGTGCCAGTAGTATGATGGGGAAATACAATGAGCAGTTCTTC

V gene: TRBV1
clone size: few
J gene: TRBJ1-1
D gene: NA
CDR3 protein: CASSRSAGQINTEAFF
CDR3 DNA: TGCGCCAGCAGCCGCTCAGCGGGACAGATAAACACTGAAGCTTTCTTT

V gene: TRBV19
clone size: NA
J gene: TRBJ1-3
D gene: NA
CDR3 protein: CASTPALFGNTIYF
CDR3 DNA: TGTGCCAGTACCCCAGCACTGTTTGGAAACACCATATATTTT

V gene: TRBV18
clone size: once
J gene: TRBJ2-7
D gene: TRBD1
CDR3 protein: CASSLKPGQGNSYEQYF
CDR3 DNA: TGTGCCAGCTCACTCAAACCGGGACAGGGTAACTCCTACGAGCAGTACTTC

V gene: TRBV11-3
clone size: NA
J gene: TRBJ2-1
D gene: TRBD2
CDR3 protein: CASSQVGTKPSHEQFF
CDR3 DNA: TGTGCCAGCAGCCAAGTCGGGACTAAGCCGAGCCATGAGCAGTTCTTC

V gene: TRBV6-8
clone size: few
J gene: TRBJ1-6
D gene: NA
CDR3 protein: CASSNPPGGVGNSPLHF
CDR3 DNA: TGTGCCAGCAGCAACCCCCCTGGAGGGGTGGGGAATTCACCCCTCCACTTT

V gene: TRBV2
clone size: NA
J gene: TRBJ1-4
D gene: TRBD1
CDR3 protein: CASSATGRGAEKLFF
CDR3 DNA: TGTGCCAGCAGCGCGACAGGGAGGGGGGCTGAAAAACTGTTTTTT

V gene: TRBV9
clone size: few
J gene: TRBJ2-2
D gene: TRBD2
CDR3 protein: CASSRAGGPGTGELFF
CDR3 DNA: TGTGCCAGCAGTCGAGCGGGAGGGCCGGGCACCGGGGAGCTGTTTTTT

V gene: TRBV6-7
clone size: NA
J gene: TRBJ1-1
D gene: NA
CDR3 protein: CASREFRDPGDTEAFF
CDR3 DNA: TGTGCCAGCAGGGAGTTCCGCGACCCGGGGGACACTGAAGCTTTCTTT

V gene: TRBV11-3
clone size: few
J gene: TRBJ1-4
D gene: TRBD1
CDR3 protein: CASSFGTGSAKLFF
CDR3 DNA: TGTGCCAGCAGCTTCGGGACAGGGTCGGCAAAACTGTTTTTT

V gene: TRBV11-3
clone size: few
J gene: TRBJ2-3
D gene: TRBD2
CDR3 protein: CASSFSGGSTDTQYF
CDR3 DNA: TGTGCTAGCAGCTTTAGCGGGGGTAGCACAGATACGCAGTATTTT

V gene: TRBV29-1
clone size: NA
J gene: TRBJ2-5
D gene: TRBD1
CDR3 protein: CSVYGQVQETQYF
CDR3 DNA: TGCAGCGTATATGGACAGGTACAAGAGACCCAGTACTTC

V gene: TRBV6-8
clone size: NA
J gene: TRBJ2-7
D gene: TRBD2
CDR3 protein: CASSHSGNHYEQYF
CDR3 DNA: TGTGCCAGCAGTCATAGCGGGAACCACTACGAGCAGTACTTC

V gene: TRBV11-3
clone size: medium-sized
J gene: TRBJ2-7
D gene: NA
CDR3 protein: CASSLRTTAYEQYF
CDR3 DNA: TGTGCCAGCAGCTTACGGACAACAGCCTACGAGCAGTACTTC

V gene: TRBV19
clone size: few
J gene: TRBJ1-5
D gene: TRBD1
CDR3 protein: CASRTGPNQPQHF
CDR3 DNA: TGTGCCAGTAGGACAGGGCCGAATCAGCCCCAGCATTTT

V gene: TRBV6-7
clone size: few
J gene: TRBJ2-1
D gene: TRBD1
CDR3 protein: CASSYPGQPSYNEQFF
CDR3 DNA: TGTGCCAGCAGTTATCCGGGACAGCCTTCCTACAATGAGCAGTTCTTC

V gene: TRBV5-1
clone size: NA
J gene: TRBJ1-1
D gene: NA
CDR3 protein: CASSLNFLTLGTTEAFF
CDR3 DNA: TGCGCCAGCAGCCTAAATTTCCTTACACTCGGGACGACTGAAGCTTTCTTT

V gene: TRBV10-3
clone size: few
J gene: TRBJ2-1
D gene: NA
CDR3 protein: CAISESVPEGYNEQFF
CDR3 DNA: TGTGCCATCAGTGAGTCGGTTCCCGAGGGCTACAATGAGCAGTTCTTC

V gene: TRBV5-1
clone size: NA
J gene: TRBJ1-2
D gene: TRBD1
CDR3 protein: CASSPGIGGAGYGYTF
CDR3 DNA: TGCGCCAGCAGCCCCGGAATAGGGGGCGCAGGCTATGGCTACACCTTC

V gene: TRBV5-1
clone size: NA
J gene: TRBJ2-2
D gene: NA
CDR3 protein: CASSWGDTRAFTGELFF
CDR3 DNA: TGCGCCAGCAGCTGGGGGGATACACGGGCCTTCACCGGGGAGCTGTTTTTT

V gene: TRBV10-2
clone size: few
J gene: TRBJ1-5
D gene: TRBD1
CDR3 protein: CASSITGAVHQPQHF
CDR3 DNA: TGCGCCAGCAGTATAACAGGGGCCGTACATCAGCCCCAGCATTTT

V gene: TRBV19
clone size: NA
J gene: TRBJ2-5
D gene: NA
CDR3 protein: CASSIDIAIGETQYF
CDR3 DNA: TGTGCCAGTAGTATAGATATTGCTATTGGAGAGACCCAGTACTTC

V gene: TRBV23-1
clone size: few
J gene: TRBJ2-2
D gene: NA
CDR3 protein: CATTDSTSFTGELFF
CDR3 DNA: TGCGCCACTACCGACTCCACTAGTTTCACCGGGGAGCTGTTTTTT

V gene: TRBV6-8
clone size: few
J gene: TRBJ2-2
D gene: NA
CDR3 protein: CAISGTYTGELFF
CDR3 DNA: TGTGCCATCAGTGGTACTTACACCGGGGAGCTGTTTTTT

V gene: TRBV7-2
clone size: few
J gene: TRBJ1-2
D gene: TRBD1
CDR3 protein: CASSSHRGLGYTF
CDR3 DNA: TGTGCCAGCAGCTCCCACAGGGGGCTGGGCTACACCTTC

V gene: TRBV5-1
clone size: NA
J gene: TRBJ1-1
D gene: NA
CDR3 protein: CASSLARVENTEAFF
CDR3 DNA: TGCGCCAGCAGCTTGGCCCGGGTGGAGAACACTGAAGCTTTCTTT

V gene: TRBV11-3
clone size: NA
J gene: TRBJ2-3
D gene: NA
CDR3 protein: CASTVWVRTDTQYF
CDR3 DNA: TGTGCCAGCACTGTCTGGGTCCGCACAGATACGCAGTATTTT

V gene: TRBV19
clone size: few
J gene: TRBJ2-3
D gene: TRBD2
CDR3 protein: CASQATSGNTDTQYF
CDR3 DNA: TGTGCCAGCCAGGCGACTAGCGGGAACACAGATACGCAGTATTTT

V gene: TRBV9
clone size: few
J gene: TRBJ1-2
D gene: NA
CDR3 protein: CASSERWGSYGYTF
CDR3 DNA: TGTGCCAGCAGTGAACGTTGGGGGTCCTATGGCTACACCTTC

V gene: TRBV19
clone size: once
J gene: TRBJ2-1
D gene: TRBD1
CDR3 protein: CASSMDRDMVNEQFF
CDR3 DNA: TGTGCCAGTAGTATGGACAGGGACATGGTCAATGAGCAGTTCTTC

V gene: TRBV9
clone size: NA
J gene: TRBJ2-2
D gene: NA
CDR3 protein: CASNRGENTGELFF
CDR3 DNA: TGTGCCAGCAACCGGGGAGAGAACACCGGGGAGCTGTTTTTT

V gene: TRBV11-3
clone size: medium-sized
J gene: TRBJ1-2
D gene: NA
CDR3 protein: CASSSGPTANYGYTF
CDR3 DNA: TGTGCCAGCAGCTCCGGACCGACAGCTAACTATGGCTACACCTTC

V gene: TRBV7-1
clone size: few
J gene: TRBJ2-1
D gene: NA
CDR3 protein: CASSLEPEPYNEQFF
CDR3 DNA: TGTGCCAGCAGCTTAGAACCAGAGCCCTACAATGAGCAGTTCTTC

V gene: TRBV6-8
clone size: NA
J gene: TRBJ1-5
D gene: NA
CDR3 protein: CASSYPSLPQHF
CDR3 DNA: TGTGCCAGCAGTTACCCAAGTTTGCCCCAGCATTTT

V gene: TRBV6-1
clone size: few
J gene: TRBJ1-2
D gene: NA
CDR3 protein: CASSEAVGLHYGYTF
CDR3 DNA: TGTGCCAGCAGTGAAGCTGTGGGACTGCACTATGGCTACACCTTC

V gene: TRBV9
clone size: NA
J gene: TRBJ2-7
D gene: NA
CDR3 protein: CASSQNSYEQYF
CDR3 DNA: TGTGCCAGCAGCCAGAACTCCTACGAGCAGTACTTC

V gene: TRBV19
clone size: NA
J gene: TRBJ1-2
D gene: NA
CDR3 protein: CASSPSRVSGYTF
CDR3 DNA: TGTGCCAGTAGCCCGTCCAGGGTGTCTGGCTACACCTTC

V gene: TRBV18
clone size: NA
J gene: TRBJ2-1
D gene: TRBD2
CDR3 protein: CASSQEGLASYNEQFF
CDR3 DNA: TGTGCCAGCTCACAAGAGGGACTAGCGTCCTACAATGAGCAGTTCTTC

V gene: TRBV5-1
clone size: NA
J gene: TRBJ1-3
D gene: NA
CDR3 protein: CASSLEGLGNTIYF
CDR3 DNA: TGCGCCAGCAGCTTGGAGGGGCTTGGAAACACCATATATTTT

V gene: TRBV15
clone size: NA
J gene: TRBJ1-4
D gene: TRBD1
CDR3 protein: CATSDRDRGFRSEKLFF
CDR3 DNA: TGTGCCACCAGCGACCGGGACAGGGGTTTTCGGAGTGAAAAACTGTTTTTT

V gene: TRBV11-3
clone size: medium-sized
J gene: TRBJ1-2
D gene: NA
CDR3 protein: CASSLDGRTGGYTF
CDR3 DNA: TGTGCCAGCAGCTTAGATGGGAGAACTGGTGGCTACACCTTC

V gene: TRBV11-3
clone size: few
J gene: TRBJ2-3
D gene: NA
CDR3 protein: CASSLSGYPDTQYF
CDR3 DNA: TGTGCCAGCAGCTTGTCGGGCTACCCAGATACGCAGTATTTT

V gene: TRBV5-1
clone size: few
J gene: TRBJ2-1
D gene: TRBD2
CDR3 protein: CASSYAGGLGRGNEQFF
CDR3 DNA: TGCGCCAGCAGCTATGCGGGAGGCTTAGGGCGAGGGAATGAGCAGTTCTTC

V gene: TRBV29-1
clone size: few
J gene: TRBJ2-2
D gene: TRBD1
CDR3 protein: CSVRDRFSTGELFF
CDR3 DNA: TGCAGCGTTAGGGACAGGTTTAGCACCGGGGAGCTGTTTTTT

V gene: TRBV19
clone size: few
J gene: TRBJ2-7
D gene: TRBD1
CDR3 protein: CASSIAGQGPYEQYF
CDR3 DNA: TGTGCCAGTAGTATAGCCGGACAGGGGCCCTACGAGCAGTACTTC